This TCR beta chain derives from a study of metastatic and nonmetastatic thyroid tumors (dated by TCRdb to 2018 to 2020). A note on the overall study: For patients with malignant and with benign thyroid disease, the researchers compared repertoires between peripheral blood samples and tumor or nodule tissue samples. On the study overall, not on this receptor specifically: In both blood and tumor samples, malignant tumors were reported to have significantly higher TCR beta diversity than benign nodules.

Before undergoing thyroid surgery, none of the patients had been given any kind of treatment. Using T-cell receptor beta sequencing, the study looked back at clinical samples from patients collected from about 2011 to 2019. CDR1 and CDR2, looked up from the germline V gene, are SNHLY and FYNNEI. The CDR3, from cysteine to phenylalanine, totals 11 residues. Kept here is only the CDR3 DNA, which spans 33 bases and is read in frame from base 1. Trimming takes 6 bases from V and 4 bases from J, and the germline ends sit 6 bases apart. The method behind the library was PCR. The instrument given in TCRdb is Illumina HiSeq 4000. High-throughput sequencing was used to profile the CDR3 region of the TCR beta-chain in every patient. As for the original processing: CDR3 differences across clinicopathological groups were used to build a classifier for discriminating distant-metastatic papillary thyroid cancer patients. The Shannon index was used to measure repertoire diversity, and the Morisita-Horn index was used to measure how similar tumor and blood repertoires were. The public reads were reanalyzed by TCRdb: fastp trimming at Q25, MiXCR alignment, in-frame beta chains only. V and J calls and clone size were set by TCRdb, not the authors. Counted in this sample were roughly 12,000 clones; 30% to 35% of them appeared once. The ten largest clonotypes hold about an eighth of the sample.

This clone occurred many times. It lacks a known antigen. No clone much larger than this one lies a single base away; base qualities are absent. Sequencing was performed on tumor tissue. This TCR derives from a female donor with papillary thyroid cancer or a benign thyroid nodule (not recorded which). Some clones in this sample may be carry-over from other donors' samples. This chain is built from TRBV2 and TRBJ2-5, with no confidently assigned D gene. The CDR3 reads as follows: CASRALETQYF. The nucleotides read TGTGCCAGCAGAGCCTTAGAGACCCAGTACTTC.